This T cell receptor (beta chain) came from a study of blood T cell repertoires in COVID-19. Some clones are missing from TCRdb's copy, which holds only in-frame ones; the method was immunoSEQ multiplex PCR. The sample includes about 170,000 clones, under 90% seen only once; the top ten take roughly 2%. The length of the CDR3 is 14 residues. With 0 bases removed from V and 5 bases from J, the gap between germline ends came to 6 bases. Germline CDR1 and CDR2: SGHRS and YFSETQ. The clonotype was recovered from a woman over 75 with acute or convalescent COVID-19. The sequencing input was peripheral blood. The chain carries TRBV5-1 and TRBJ1-6, with D tentatively TRBD1 (5 bases). CDR3 bases: TGCGCCAGCAGCTTGGAAGGGGATAATTCACCCCTCCACTTT. It encodes CASSLEGDNSPLHF.